A single sample is the source of the 4 T cell receptor beta chains below, sequenced in a study of hypomethylating agent response in myelodysplastic syndrome (TCRdb year 2021). The library was prepared using the immunoSEQ multiplex PCR assay. Entries here come from immuneACCESS through TCRdb and include only in-frame sequences with V and J called. Some clones fail to appear in such tables; in the studies checked, an unresolved V gene covers under half of the shortfall, and the cause of the remainder is unknown. This sample gives almost 7,500 clones in total; approximately 86% of them show up just once. Approximately 16% of the sample is in the top ten clones. Sequencing used bone marrow, obtained before or after starting hypomethylating agent treatment for myelodysplastic syndrome (not recorded which). The receptors stem from a human donor with myelodysplastic syndrome.

This clone was recorded once. The chain has TRBV4-1 and TRBJ1-5; TRBD1 is a possible D gene (6 bases). The V and J ends lost 0 bases and 9 bases respectively, with 12 bases between them. CDR3 length equals 14 residues. The germline V gene has CDR1 MGHRA and CDR2 YSYEKL. The chain's CDR3 is CASSQEQGILPQHF. In DNA form, the CDR3 reads TGCGCCAGCAGCCAAGAACAGGGTATCCTGCCCCAGCATTTT.

The CDR3 spells CASSYRLAGVNEQFF. CDR3 coding DNA: TGCGCCAGCAGCTATCGACTAGCGGGGGTCAATGAGCAGTTCTTC. The chain has TRBV5-1 and TRBJ2-1; 12 nucleotides line up with TRBD2. From germline, CDR1 is SGHRS and CDR2 YFSETQ. V lost 3 bases to trimming and J lost 6 bases; unmatched junction nucleotides: 4. The CDR3 consists of 15 residues.

CDR3 nucleotide sequence: TGTGCCAGCAGCTTCGAGGCAGGGCAGCCCCAGCATTTT. Its protein product is CASSFEAGQPQHF. The gene calls are TRBV7-2 and TRBJ1-5; tentative D call: TRBD1 (5 bases). Germline V gene sequence: CDR1 SGHTA, CDR2 FQGNSA. The length of the CDR3 is 13 residues. Trimming pared 3 bases from V and 7 bases from J, leaving 10 bases between. Together with reference TRBV7-2 and TRBJ1-5, the CDR3 gives the full variable domain: GAGVSQSPSNKVTEKGKDVELRCDPISGHTALYWYRQSLGQGLEFLIYFQGNSAPDKSGLPSDRFSAERTGGSVSTLTIQRTQQEDSAVYLCASSFEAGQPQHFGDGTRLSIL.

This clone showed up just once. This chain links TRBV7-6 with TRBJ1-1; D possibly corresponds to TRBD1 (6 bases). Trimming removed 2 bases from V and 6 bases from J, with 16 bases in between. There are 15 residues in the CDR3. Germline V gene sequence: CDR1 SGHVS, CDR2 FNYEAQ. CDR3 bases: TGTGCCAGCAGCTTAAGGGGGGCCCTGGACCCTGAAGCTTTCTTT. It yields the protein CASSLRGALDPEAFF. The whole variable domain, filled in from reference TRBV7-6 and TRBJ1-1, reads GAGVSQSPRYKVTKRGQDVALRCDPISGHVSLYWYRQALGQGPEFLTYFNYEAQQDKSGLPNDRFSAERPEGSISTLTIQRTEQRDSAMYRCASSLRGALDPEAFFGQGTRLTVV.